One and the same sample provided the 3 T cell receptor beta chains below, sequenced in a study of TIL therapy for anti-PD-1-resistant metastatic lung cancer. This was the immunoSEQ v3 assay. Clones were read by immunoSEQ multiplex PCR, and TCRdb kept only the in-frame ones, dropping some. Here the sample spans approximately 92,000 clones, about three fifths being singletons. Time point denoted: pre-treatment sample, taken before nivolumab and TIL therapy. The tumor samples were excised metastases, mostly pleural nodules or supraclavicular lymph nodes. Sequencing used tumor tissue, obtained at baseline. These TCRs come from a person between 25 and 80 years old with non-small cell lung cancer.

The rearrangement uses TRBV29-1 and TRBJ2-5; weak D call: TRBD2 (6 bases). The V end lost 6 bases, the J end lost 4 bases, and 9 bases lay between the germline ends. Germline lookup yields CDR1 SQVTM and CDR2 ANQGSEA. CDR3 length: 11 amino acids. CDR3 sequence: CSVGTGETQYF. The CDR3 DNA reads as TGCAGCGTCGGGACTGGAGAGACCCAGTACTTC.

V and J are TRBV30 and TRBJ2-3; D is tentatively TRBD1 or TRBD2 (5 bases each). V lost 5 bases to trimming and J lost 0 bases, with 12 bases between them. CDR1 and CDR2 (germline): GTSNPN, SVGIG (reference sequence). The CDR3 is 14 amino acids. DNA of the CDR3: TGTGCCTGGTCCCGGGGCGGGAGCACAGATACGCAGTATTTT. Translating gives CAWSRGGSTDTQYF.

This clone was counted once. CDR3 sequence (DNA): TGCGCCAGCAGCTTGACGGAGGAATCGTATGGCTACACCTTC. This translates into CASSLTEESYGYTF. The rearrangement uses TRBV4-3 and TRBJ1-2, with no clear D. Trimming cost V 5 bases and J 5 bases, with 15 bases left between them. The CDR3 is 14 amino acids. Germline V gene sequence: CDR1 LGHNA, CDR2 YSLEER.